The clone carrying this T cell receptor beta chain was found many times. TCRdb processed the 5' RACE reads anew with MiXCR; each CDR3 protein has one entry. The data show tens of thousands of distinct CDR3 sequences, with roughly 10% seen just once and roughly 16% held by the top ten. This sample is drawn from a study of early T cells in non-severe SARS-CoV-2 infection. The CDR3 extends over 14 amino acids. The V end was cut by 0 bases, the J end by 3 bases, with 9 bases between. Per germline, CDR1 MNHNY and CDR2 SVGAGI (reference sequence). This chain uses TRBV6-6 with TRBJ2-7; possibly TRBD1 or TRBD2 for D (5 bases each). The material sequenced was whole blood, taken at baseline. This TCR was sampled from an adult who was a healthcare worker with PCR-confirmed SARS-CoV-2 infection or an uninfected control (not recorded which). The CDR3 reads CASSYSGTDYEQYF. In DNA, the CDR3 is TGTGCCAGCAGTTACTCCGGGACCGACTACGAGCAGTACTTC.